The clone carrying this T cell receptor beta chain was counted a few times. The V segment lost 3 bases and the J segment 4 bases; nucleotides outside the gene matches: 12. Germline CDR1 is SNHLY and CDR2 is FYNNEI. The CDR3 runs 17 residues. TCRdb itself ran the PCR reads through MiXCR, one entry per CDR3 protein. The sample lists approximately 550,000 distinct CDR3 sequences; about 25% were seen once. This sample stems from a study of molecular identifiers for immune sequencing clone quantification. The rearrangement links TRBV2 to TRBJ2-3; TRBD2 matches 8 bases. The sample comprised naive CD8+ T cells from blood, with Jurkat cell RNA spiked in. Subset reported: FACS-sorted CD8+CD4-CCR7+CD45RA+ naive T cells. This sequence was found in a human donor in good health. Some libraries in this study had Jurkat cell RNA spiked in. CDR3 sequence (DNA): TGTGCCAGCAGTGACTCTAGAGCGGGAGATTTTTCAGATACGCAGTATTTT. It yields the protein CASSDSRAGDFSDTQYF.